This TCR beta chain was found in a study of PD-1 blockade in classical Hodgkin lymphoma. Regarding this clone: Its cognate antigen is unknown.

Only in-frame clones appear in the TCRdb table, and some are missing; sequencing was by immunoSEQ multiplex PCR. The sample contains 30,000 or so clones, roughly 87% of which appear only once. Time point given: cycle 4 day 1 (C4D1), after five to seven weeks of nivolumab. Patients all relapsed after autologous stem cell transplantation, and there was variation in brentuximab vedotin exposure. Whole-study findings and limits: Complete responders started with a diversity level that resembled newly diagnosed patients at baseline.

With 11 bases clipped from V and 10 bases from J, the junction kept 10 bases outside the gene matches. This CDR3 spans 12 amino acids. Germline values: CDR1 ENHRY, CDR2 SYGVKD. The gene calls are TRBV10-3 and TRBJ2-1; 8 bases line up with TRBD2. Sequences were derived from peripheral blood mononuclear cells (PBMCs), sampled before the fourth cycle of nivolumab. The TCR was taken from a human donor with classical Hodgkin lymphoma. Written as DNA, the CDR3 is TGTGCCCTTTCTCAGGGCGGGGGGGAGCAGTTCTTC. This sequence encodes CALSQGGGEQFF.